This TCR beta chain was identified in a study of blood T cells in healthy people across ages. Findings of the study overall: The study could not conclusively compare naive and antigen-experienced cells, given its unsorted PBMCs. Older age went with lower TCR beta diversity per million T cells, in a roughly linear way.

Trimming cost V 2 bases and J 5 bases, with 13 bases left between them. Per the germline V gene, CDR1 is LNHNV and CDR2 is YYDKDF (reference sequence). There are 14 residues in the CDR3. Primed by a sample-barcoded 5' primer and a J-beta primer mix, a second PCR proceeded for 7 to 11 cycles. TCRdb used MiXCR to reprocess the 5' RACE reads, holding one entry per CDR3 protein. The repertoire holds 1.5 million to 2 million distinct CDR3 sequences, with about 32% as singletons. As to this clonotype: Its target is unknown.

The sequencing input was blood. The chain couples TRBV15 to TRBJ2-7; D may correspond to TRBD1 or TRBD2 (5 bases each). The sequence derives from a woman in her thirties in good health. Written as DNA, the CDR3 is TGTGCCACCAGCAGACCGGGGCTACTCGACGAGCAGTACTTC. It codes for CATSRPGLLDEQYF.